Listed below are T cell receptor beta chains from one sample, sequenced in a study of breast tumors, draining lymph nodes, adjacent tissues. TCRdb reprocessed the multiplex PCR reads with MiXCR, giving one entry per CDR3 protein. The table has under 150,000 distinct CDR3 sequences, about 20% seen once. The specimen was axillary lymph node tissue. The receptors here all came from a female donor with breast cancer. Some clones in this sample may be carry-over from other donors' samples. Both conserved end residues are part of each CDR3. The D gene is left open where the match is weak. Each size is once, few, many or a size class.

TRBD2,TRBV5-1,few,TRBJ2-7,TGCGCCAGCAGCTTAGCGGGGGAGACCCACGAGCAGTACTTC,CASSLAGETHEQYF
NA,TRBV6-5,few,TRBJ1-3,TGTGCCAGCAGACACAAGGTCTCTGGAAACACCATATATTTT,CASRHKVSGNTIYF
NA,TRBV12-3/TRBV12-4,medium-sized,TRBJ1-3,TGTGCCAGCAGACTCAGGGACTCCGGAAACACCATATATTTT,CASRLRDSGNTIYF
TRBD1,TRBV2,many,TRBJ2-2,TGTGCCAGCAGTGACAGGGGGCCCGGGCGTGTGAGCGGGGAGCTGTTTTTT,CASSDRGPGRVSGELFF
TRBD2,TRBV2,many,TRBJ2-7,TGTGCCAGCAGTGATGTGGGACTAGCGGGACGTCTACTGTACGAGCAGTACTTC,CASSDVGLAGRLLYEQYF